These 3 T cell receptor beta chains were sequenced from one sample in a study of identical twins. TCRdb passed the 5' RACE reads through MiXCR, listing each CDR3 protein once. The sample yields 260,000 or so distinct CDR3 sequences, approximately 6.8% seen once. The same specimen was also included in a second study, on yellow fever vaccine responses in identical twins.

The source material was CD8+ T cells sorted from blood. The source is a woman aged 18-29 years in good health.

Many counts were recorded for this clonotype. The chain uses TRBV5-1 and TRBJ2-1; 12 bases fit TRBD2. J lost 12 bases, V lost 0 bases, and 19 bases had no gene match. Per germline, CDR1 SGHRS and CDR2 YFSETQ. There are 19 residues in the CDR3. In DNA, the CDR3 is TGCGCCAGCAGCTTGGAGCAGGGAGGTCGTGGACTAGCGGGAAAGGGGCAGTTCTTC. It translates to CASSLEQGGRGLAGKGQFF.

The CDR3 region is CASSYPHGELFF. CDR3 coding DNA: TGTGCCAGCAGTTACCCGCACGGGGAGCTGTTTTTT. The V call is TRBV6-2 or TRBV6-3, the J call TRBJ2-2; D remains unclear. The CDR3 runs 12 residues. In germline, CDR1 is MNHEY, CDR2 SVGEGT. V lost 2 bases and J 7 bases, leaving 5 bases between the germline ends.

This clonotype occurred a few times. This chain connects TRBV7-6 to TRBJ2-2; 10 bases line up with TRBD2. This CDR3 comprises 17 residues. Trimming removed 1 base from V and 3 bases from J; junction bases left unmatched: 5. The germline CDR1 and CDR2 sequences are SGHVS and FNYEAQ. The CDR3 region is CASSLEAGGIYTGELFF. The CDR3 DNA is TGTGCCAGCAGCTTAGAAGCGGGAGGGATTTACACCGGGGAGCTGTTTTTT.